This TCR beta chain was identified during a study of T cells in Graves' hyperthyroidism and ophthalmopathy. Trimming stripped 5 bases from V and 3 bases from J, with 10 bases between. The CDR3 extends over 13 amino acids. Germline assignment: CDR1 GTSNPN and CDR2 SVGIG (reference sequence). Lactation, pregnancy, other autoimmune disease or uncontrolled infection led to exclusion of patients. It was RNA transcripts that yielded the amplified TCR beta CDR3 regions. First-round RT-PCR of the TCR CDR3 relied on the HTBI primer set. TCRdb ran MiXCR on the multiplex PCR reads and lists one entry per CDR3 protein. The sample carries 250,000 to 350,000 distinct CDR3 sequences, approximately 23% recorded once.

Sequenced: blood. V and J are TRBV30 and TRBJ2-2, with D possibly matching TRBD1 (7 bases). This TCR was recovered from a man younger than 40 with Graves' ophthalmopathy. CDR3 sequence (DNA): TGTGCCTGGGGAGGGGGCTACACCGGGGAGCTGTTTTTT. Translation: CAWGGGYTGELFF.